What follows are 25 T cell receptor beta chains derived from one specimen sequenced in a study of blood T cells in healthy people across ages. A second PCR, run for about 7 to 12 cycles, used a sample-barcoded 5' primer plus a J-beta primer mix. TCRdb independently ran MiXCR on the 5' RACE reads; one entry per CDR3 protein. Of more than 700,000 distinct CDR3 sequences in the sample, about 47% were seen once. What was sequenced was blood. The receptors originated from a man aged 80 or over in good health.

The V gene is TRBV4-1, the J gene TRBJ2-7; TRBD1 matches 7 bases. The CDR3 is 17 residues long. Unmatched junction bases numbered 14, after V lost 6 bases and J lost 0 bases. Germline V CDR1 and CDR2: MGHRA, YSYEKL. The CDR3 loop is CASRAFWTRGNSYEQYF. The CDR3 DNA reads TGCGCCAGCAGAGCCTTCTGGACCAGGGGGAACTCCTACGAGCAGTACTTC.

The sample holds many counts of this clonotype. The genes are TRBV7-2 and TRBJ2-5; TRBD2 agrees at 12 bases. The CDR3 is 16 residues long. V trimming: 5 bases; J trimming: 5 bases; junction bases outside the gene matches: 9. Germline CDR1 and CDR2: SGHTA and FQGNSA. The CDR3 DNA is TGTGCCAGCAGCCCATACCAGACTAGCGGGAGTGAGACCCAGTACTTC. Amino acid sequence: CASSPYQTSGSETQYF. Using reference TRBV7-2 and TRBJ2-5 for the parts outside the CDR3, the full variable domain is GAGVSQSPSNKVTEKGKDVELRCDPISGHTALYWYRQSLGQGLEFLIYFQGNSAPDKSGLPSDRFSAERTGGSVSTLTIQRTQQEDSAVYLCASSPYQTSGSETQYFGPGTRLLVL.

The rearrangement links TRBV4-2 to TRBJ2-3; TRBD2 matches at 7 bases. V dropped 0 bases and J dropped 6; count of bases not matched to a gene: 3. The CDR3 is 14 amino acids. Germline V lookup: CDR1 LGHNA, CDR2 YNFKEQ. CDR3 DNA: TGTGCCAGCAGCCAAGAGGCGGGGGTTGATACGCAGTATTTT. This gives the protein CASSQEAGVDTQYF.

This clonotype was found a few times. This chain uses TRBV7-2 with TRBJ2-1; TRBD2 matches 11 bases. The CDR3 totals 14 residues. CDR1 SGHTA and CDR2 FQGNSA come from the germline V gene. V lost 6 bases to trimming and J lost 5 bases; unmatched junction nucleotides: 3. CDR3: CASSLLAGDNEQFF. CDR3 nucleotide sequence: TGTGCCAGCAGTTTACTAGCGGGGGACAATGAGCAGTTCTTC.

A note on this clonotype: A much larger clone lies one base from this, so it may be a read error. The rearrangement links TRBV10-3 to TRBJ2-3, with D possibly TRBD2 on 6 matching bases. The length of the CDR3 is 15 residues. Germline V CDR1 and CDR2: ENHRY, SYGVKD. V gave up 3 bases and J gave up 3 bases, with 13 bases separating them. The chain's CDR3 is CAISDPGSWTDTQYF. The CDR3 coding sequence is TGTGCCATCAGTGACCCCGGGAGTTGGACAGATACGCAGTATTTT.

The V call is TRBV29-1, the J call TRBJ1-4, with D possibly being TRBD1 (6 bases). CDR3 length: 13 amino acids. Germline lookup yields CDR1 SQVTM and CDR2 ANQGSEA. V was pared by 4 bases and J by 7 bases, with 13 bases between. In DNA form, the CDR3 reads TGCAGCGTTGCCGGGAGGGGGAGTGAAAAACTGTTTTTT. Translating it yields CSVAGRGSEKLFF.

This clonotype has at least ten counts. The chain couples TRBV7-9 to TRBJ2-3, with TRBD2 matching 8 bases. From germline, CDR1 is SEHNR and CDR2 FQNEAQ (reference sequence). After removal of 5 bases from V and 2 bases from J, the junction contained 3 bases not matched to a gene. The CDR3 consists of 14 residues. This chain's CDR3 is CASSRSGNTDTQYF. The CDR3 DNA follows: TGTGCCAGCAGCCGTAGCGGGAACACAGATACGCAGTATTTT.

As for this clonotype: A much larger clone lies a single base off, so this may be a read error. CDR3 region: CARSLGGRGFTDTQYF. DNA of the CDR3: TGTGCCAGAAGCTTGGGGGGGCGGGGCTTCACAGATACGCAGTATTTT. The gene calls are TRBV7-2 and TRBJ2-3; D possibly corresponds to TRBD2 (7 bases). Looked up from germline, CDR1 is SGHTA and CDR2 is FQGNSA. The CDR3 is made up of 16 amino acids.

This chain links TRBV20-1 with TRBJ2-1; 9 bases line up with TRBD2. J lost 14 bases, V lost 5 bases, and 7 bases had no gene match. The CDR3 consists of 11 residues. Germline CDR1 and CDR2: DFQATT and SNEGSKA (reference sequence). This CDR3 is CSAGASGTEFF. The CDR3 nucleotides read TGCAGTGCTGGTGCTAGCGGGACGGAGTTCTTC.

This clonotype was seen only a few times. The genes are TRBV7-2 and TRBJ2-7; 13 positions agree with TRBD2. V lost 3 bases, J lost 3 bases, and 5 bases stayed unmatched. The CDR3 consists of 16 residues. CDR1 is SGHTA and CDR2 is FQGNSA in the germline V gene. This CDR3 reads CASSFGTSGENYEQYF. The CDR3 nucleotides read TGTGCCAGCAGCTTCGGGACTAGCGGGGAGAACTACGAGCAGTACTTC.

Concerning this clonotype itself: A much more abundant neighbour one base away suggests this may be a read error. CDR3 region: CASSSFQARNEKLFF. As DNA, the CDR3 is TGTGCCAGCAGCTCCTTCCAGGCGCGTAATGAAAAACTGTTTTTT. This sequence joins TRBV5-6 and TRBJ1-4; no firm D call. From germline, CDR1 is SGHDT and CDR2 YYEEEE. There are 15 residues in the CDR3. The germline V and J ends were trimmed by 3 bases and 4 bases, with 13 bases remaining between them.

This clonotype was recorded at least ten times. The chain joins TRBV29-1 to TRBJ1-3, with no clear D. The CDR3 is made up of 15 amino acids. V lost 5 bases, J lost 0 bases, and 14 bases lay in between. CDR1 and CDR2 from the germline V gene are SQVTM and ANQGSEA. CDR3 coding DNA: TGCAGCGTTTGGCAGACAAGCAGCTCTGGAAACACCATATATTTT. The encoded protein is CSVWQTSSSGNTIYF.

The rearrangement links TRBV4-3 to TRBJ2-7; D gene uncertain. The CDR3 contains 15 residues. In germline, CDR1 is LGHNA, CDR2 YSLEER. V was trimmed by 0 bases and J by 3 bases, leaving 12 bases between them. CDR3 amino acids: CASSQDRVHLYEQYF. The CDR3 bases are TGCGCCAGCAGCCAAGACCGGGTCCACCTCTACGAGCAGTACTTC.

The chain employs TRBV25-1 and TRBJ2-1; 15 bases line up with TRBD2. The CDR3 sequence is 15 residues long. Trimming took 6 bases from V and 10 from J; bases not matched to a gene: 7. Germline V CDR1 and CDR2: MGHDK, SYGVNS. In DNA, the CDR3 is TGTGCCAGCAGAGGACTAGCGGGAGGGACCTACGAGCAGTTCTTC. It yields the protein CASRGLAGGTYEQFF.

This clonotype was recorded at least ten times. This rearrangement joins TRBV20-1 to TRBJ2-7; TRBD2 might be the D (5 bases). With 0 bases removed from V and 5 bases from J, the gap between germline ends came to 14 bases. Germline values: CDR1 DFQATT, CDR2 SNEGSKA (reference sequence). The CDR3 is 14 amino acids. The CDR3 loop reads CSARDRQRVNEQYF. The CDR3 DNA reads as TGCAGTGCTAGAGATCGTCAGAGGGTTAACGAGCAGTACTTC.

The chain employs TRBV5-1 and TRBJ2-4; the match to TRBD2 covers 11 bases. Germline CDR1 reads SGHRS; CDR2 reads YFSETQ. This CDR3 is built from 18 residues. Trimming cost V 2 bases and J 0 bases; bases outside gene matches: 7. In DNA, the CDR3 is TGCGCCAGCAGCTTAGGGACTAGCGGACTACTAGCCAAAAACATTCAGTACTTC. It codes for CASSLGTSGLLAKNIQYF.

This clonotype came up once. Likely a read error: the CDR3 ends without its conserved phenylalanine or tryptophan. This rearrangement joins TRBV20-1 to TRBJ2-5; 13 bases match TRBD2. The ends lost 6 bases at V and 11 bases at J; junction bases unmatched: 9. The CDR3 has 13 residues. Germline CDR1 reads DFQATT; CDR2 reads SNEGSKA (reference sequence). The CDR3 protein is CSAPGLAGVPQYY. The CDR3 coding sequence is TGCAGTGCCCCTGGACTAGCGGGAGTTCCTCAGTACTAC.

The sample holds a few counts of this clonotype. The J gene is TRBJ2-1, the V gene TRBV13; TRBD1 matches at 7 bases. J gave up 12 bases and V 5 bases, and 7 bases lay outside the gene matches. The CDR3 contains 12 residues. Germline V gene sequence: CDR1 PRHDT, CDR2 FYEKMQ (reference sequence). CDR3 sequence: CASSHRTGGQFF. The DNA of the CDR3 is TGTGCCAGCAGCCACAGGACAGGTGGGCAGTTCTTC.

The gene calls are TRBV7-3 and TRBJ1-2; tentative D call: TRBD1 (5 bases). The CDR3 runs 17 residues. The V gene's germline CDR1 is SGHTA and CDR2 FQGTGA. V was shortened by 2 bases and J by 4 bases, with 20 bases between the two germline ends. This chain's CDR3 is CASSLQAAGTKRYGYTF. The CDR3 DNA follows: TGTGCCAGCAGCTTACAAGCCGCCGGGACGAAGCGCTATGGCTACACCTTC.

Note on this clonotype: This may be a read error: a much more frequent sequence differs by one nucleotide. The rearrangement links TRBV29-1 to TRBJ2-1; D might be TRBD1 (5 bases). Germline V gene lookup returns CDR1 SQVTM and CDR2 ANQGSEA. Trimming pared 7 bases from V and 13 bases from J, leaving 20 bases between. The CDR3 length is 12 residues. The CDR3 is CSGGVVLETQFF. As DNA, the CDR3 is TGCAGCGGGGGCGTCGTGTTGGAGACCCAGTTCTTC.

The CDR3 bases are TGTGCCGGGGACGACCGGGTGGGTTCCTCCTACAATGAGCAGTACTTC. This translates into CAGDDRVGSSYNEQYF. The V call is TRBV30, the J call TRBJ2-7; D may be TRBD1 or TRBD2 (5 bases each). The CDR3 covers 16 residues. Trimming pared 8 bases from V and 7 bases from J, leaving 30 bases between. CDR1 is GTSNPN and CDR2 is SVGIG in the germline V gene (reference sequence).

This clonotype was seen a handful of times. CDR3 loop: CSARGTSVEQYF. CDR3 DNA sequence: TGCAGTGCTAGAGGGACTAGCGTAGAGCAGTACTTC. The chain carries TRBV20-1 and TRBJ2-7; 9 bases agree with TRBD2. Trimming at V came to 1 base and at J to 7 bases, leaving 2 bases not matched to a gene. CDR1 and CDR2 from the germline V gene are DFQATT and SNEGSKA (reference sequence). CDR3 length: 12 amino acids.

V is TRBV15 and J is TRBJ2-3; possibly TRBD2 for D (6 bases). V was shortened by 8 bases and J by 0 bases, with 15 bases between the two germline ends. This CDR3 contains 15 residues. CDR1 is LNHNV and CDR2 is YYDKDF in the germline V gene (reference sequence). CDR3 sequence reads: CATLPAEGSTDTQYF. The CDR3, as DNA: TGTGCCACCCTTCCCGCGGAGGGAAGCACAGATACGCAGTATTTT.

This clonotype has a count of ten or more. J is TRBJ2-3 and V is TRBV29-1, with 12 bases aligning to TRBD1. From germline, CDR1 is SQVTM and CDR2 ANQGSEA. Germline trimming cut 6 bases from V and 4 bases from J; bases unmatched to any gene: 2. CDR3 length: 13 residues. The CDR3 nucleotides read TGCAGCGTCGGGACAGGGGGCTCAGATACGCAGTATTTT. This codes for CSVGTGGSDTQYF.

The V and J genes are TRBV28 and TRBJ1-5, with 9 nucleotides matching TRBD1. Losses at the gene ends were 7 bases for V and 6 bases for J; bases not matched to a gene: 13. The germline V gene encodes CDR1 MDHEN and CDR2 SYDVKM. The CDR3 contains 16 residues. The chain's CDR3 is CASTAHRGQGGQPQHF. The CDR3 coding sequence is TGTGCCAGCACTGCCCACCGGGGACAGGGCGGTCAGCCCCAGCATTTT.